This record concerns one T cell receptor beta chain sequence. The antigen it binds to is not known. Base-call qualities are not available, and no considerably larger clone is one nucleotide away. V lost 7 bases and J lost 1 base, and the count of bases not matched to a germline gene is 4. The CDR3 runs 14 residues from the cysteine to the phenylalanine. The only DNA kept is the CDR3, 42 bases in frame from the first base. The germline V gene (reference sequence) supplies CDR1 LGHDT and CDR2 YNNKEL. In the paper's terms, the treatment or condition label means: some 20 received Ad26.COV2.S at low or high dose, single or two shots; a few received placebo; per-sample allocation not given. For vaccine and placebo recipients, repertoires were sequenced using samples collected on day 63 after the first injection. Between 29 July and 7 August 2020, Cohort 1b enrolled about 27 adults aged 18-55 years at one site in Boston, USA. Ad26.COV2.S consisted of a replication-incompetent adenovirus type 26 vector by which a prefusion-stabilized SARS-CoV-2 spike protein from the original Wuhan strain was expressed.

The data belong to a study of Ad26.COV2.S vaccination and SARS-CoV-2 variants (dated by TCRdb to the early 2020s). About the investigation overall: Vaccine-arm donors were drawn from COV1001, a multicentre, randomized, double-blind, placebo-controlled phase I-IIa trial of Ad26.COV2.S in healthy adults. TCRbeta repertoire sequencing served as the tool for gauging how specific and how broad the SARS-CoV-2-reactive T cell receptors were following Ad26.COV2.S vaccination. Ad26.COV2.S was administered intramuscularly at a dose of 5x10^10 or 1x10^11 viral particles, either as one shot or as two shots given 56 days apart. Trial participants were randomized into five groups of five: low-dose or high-dose Ad26.COV2.S given once or twice, or placebo on both occasions. A total of 32 samples were included in the TCR-sequenced set, comprising around 19 Ad26.COV2.S vaccine recipients, 5 placebo recipients and 8 SARS-CoV-2 convalescent individuals. Throughout the experiments and outcome assessment, investigators stayed blinded to trial group allocation. General findings and caveats noted by the study authors: The study was not powered for comparison of responses between vaccine doses or regimens. Non-spike TCR breadth was comparable between vaccine and placebo recipients, consistent with the vaccine containing only spike. According to the authors, total T cell responses may have been underestimated by the TCR breadth and depth analyses. After vaccination, substantial breadth of spike-specific CD8+ and CD4+ T cell responses was reported. Compared with placebo recipients, Ad26.COV2.S recipients showed higher spike-specific TCR breadth (P = 0.0014).

The immunoSEQ Assay was the method used to sequence TCRbeta CDR3 regions. After extraction, genomic DNA underwent amplification by bias-controlled multiplex PCR, followed by high-throughput sequencing. From the authors' description of their analysis: To quantify the absolute abundance of every unique TCRbeta CDR3 region, sequences were collapsed and filtered. T cell fraction was estimated by normalizing TCRbeta template counts to usable DNA, with usable DNA measured through amplification of reference genes found in all nucleated cells. Repertoire TCRs were annotated as SARS-CoV-2-specific by exact matching of V gene, CDR3 amino acid sequence and J gene to a known reactive TCR set. The reference SARS-CoV-2 TCR set was obtained from MIRA and was filtered for enrichment in COVID-19-positive ImmuneCODE repertoires, whereby public or cross-reactive TCRs were removed. Using the MIRA antigens, annotated TCRs were further analysed by specific ORF or by position within an ORF. Breadth was defined as the number of annotated unique rearrangements divided by the total number of unique productive rearrangements, and depth was defined as the summed frequency of the annotated unique rearrangements. TCR breadth was compared between groups using two-sided Wilcoxon rank-sum tests. TCRdb retrieved this table from immuneACCESS and kept in-frame rearrangements only. Not all clones are present; in checked studies, unresolved V genes account for under half, and no reason is known for the remainder. V and J calls and clone size follow that table, whereas D and trimming were derived from the DNA. The sample table lists about 460,000 clones, about 89% of them with a count of one. 1.7% of the sample comes from the top ten.

The chain couples TRBV3-1 (or the pseudogene TRBV3-2) to TRBJ1-3, with 7 bases matching TRBD1. This receptor was obtained from a person between 18 and 59 years old who received the Ad26.COV2.S COVID-19 vaccine or a placebo. The specimen comprised peripheral blood, sampled in a trial of Ad26.COV2.S vaccine versus placebo. The nucleotide sequence reads as follows: TGTGCCAGCACTTACAGGGGTTCTGGAAACACCATATATTTT. Its coded protein is CASTYRGSGNTIYF.